Following are 22 T cell receptor beta chains from one sample sequenced in a study of blood T cell repertoires in COVID-19 (dated by TCRdb to 2018 to 2021). The method behind the library was the immunoSEQ multiplex PCR assay. TCRdb took over this immuneACCESS table, retaining in-frame rearrangements with V and J assigned. Such tables are incomplete; in checked studies, under half of the missing clones stem from an unresolved V gene, and the remainder is unexplained. In all, the sample holds around 150,000 clones, and approximately 90% of those were seen once. The ten largest clonotypes hold more than 3.5% of the sample. Sequencing was done on a sample of peripheral blood. The receptors stem from a woman aged 40-49 years with acute or convalescent COVID-19.

The table lists this clone with a count of one. The chain employs TRBV11-2 and TRBJ1-1, with D possibly TRBD1 on 5 matching bases. The CDR3 runs 17 residues. V lost 7 bases and J 2 bases, leaving 23 bases between the germline ends. In germline, CDR1 is SGHAT, CDR2 FQNNGV. CDR3 amino acids: CASTSPPYRRRNTEAFF. CDR3 coding DNA: TGTGCCAGCACCTCCCCCCCTTACAGGCGACGCAACACTGAAGCTTTCTTT.

The chain joins TRBV19 to TRBJ1-1; D gene ambiguous. Trimming took off 3 bases at V and 0 bases at J, with 5 bases between the two ends. Germline CDR1 LNHDA, CDR2 SQIVND (reference sequence). The CDR3 extends over 13 amino acids. The CDR3 spells CASSIDLNTEAFF. Here the CDR3 DNA reads TGTGCCAGTAGTATCGACTTGAACACTGAAGCTTTCTTT.

The chain uses TRBV7-9 and TRBJ2-1; a possible D gene is TRBD1 (5 bases). The CDR3 runs 14 residues. Per the germline V gene, CDR1 is SEHNR and CDR2 is FQNEAQ (reference sequence). V dropped 8 bases and J dropped 0 bases, with 11 bases sitting between them. The CDR3 DNA sequence: TGTGCCAGCGTAGGGGATTACTCCTACAATGAGCAGTTCTTC. Translating gives CASVGDYSYNEQFF.

V is TRBV7-2 and J is TRBJ2-7; D is perhaps TRBD2 (7 bases). Trimming took 6 bases from V and 1 from J, leaving 13 bases between them. The germline V gene encodes CDR1 SGHTA and CDR2 FQGNSA. The CDR3 spans 14 residues. CDR3 DNA sequence: TGTGCCAGCAGGCCGGGGGGCCGATCCTACGAGCAGTACTTC. As protein: CASRPGGRSYEQYF.

The V call is TRBV7-2, the J call TRBJ2-3, with 9 positions matching TRBD2. The CDR3 spans 18 residues. After removal of 1 base from V and 8 bases from J, the junction contained 16 bases not matched to a gene. CDR1 is SGHTA and CDR2 is FQGNSA in the germline V gene. CDR3 amino acids: CASSLGSPATSGAPTQYF. CDR3 nucleotide sequence: TGTGCCAGCAGCTTAGGCTCCCCGGCGACTAGCGGCGCCCCTACGCAGTATTTT.

DNA for the CDR3: TGTGCCAGCAGCACTCGGACAGGGGCTAATGAAAAACTGTTTTTT. This encodes CASSTRTGANEKLFF. The chain couples TRBV14 to TRBJ1-4, with TRBD1 matching 9 bases. V was clipped by 5 bases and J by 3 bases; unmatched bases: 4. Looked up from germline, CDR1 is SGHDN and CDR2 is FVKESK. The CDR3 loop spans 15 amino acids.

The chain carries TRBV10-3 and TRBJ2-5, with 10 bases lining up with TRBD2. From germline, CDR1 is ENHRY and CDR2 SYGVKD. The CDR3 contains 13 residues. Trimming removed 10 bases from V and 1 base from J; junction bases left unmatched: 3. CDR3 protein: CATSGGLQETQYF. The CDR3 bases are TGTGCCACTAGCGGGGGACTCCAAGAGACCCAGTACTTC.

This clone turned up a few times. Other nucleotide sequences from this sample produce the same CDR3. The gene calls are TRBV6-6 and TRBJ1-1; D is uncertain. Germline V gene data show CDR1 as MNHNY and CDR2 as SVGAGI (reference sequence). Trimming left V 2 bases short and J 1 base short, with 8 bases between. CDR3 length: 14 residues. CDR3 DNA: TGTGCCAGCAGTTACGCAGAGGGGAACACTGAAGCTTTCTTT. This translates into CASSYAEGNTEAFF.

This clone occurred once. The genes are TRBV5-8 and TRBJ2-7; D gene uncertain. This CDR3 has 15 amino acids. Between the trimmed V and J ends, which lost 5 bases and 3 bases, there was a span of 18 bases. Looked up from germline, CDR1 is SGHTS and CDR2 is YDEGEE. Here the CDR3 reads CASRPARVPIYEQYF. As DNA, the CDR3 is TGTGCCAGCAGACCCGCCCGGGTCCCAATCTACGAGCAGTACTTC.

The genes are TRBV4-2 and TRBJ2-2, with 7 bases identical to TRBD2. Germline V CDR1 and CDR2: LGHNA, YNFKEQ. The CDR3 has 16 residues. After removal of 4 bases from V and 3 bases from J, the junction contained 8 bases not matched to a gene. This chain's CDR3 is CASSPFAGDYTGELFF. DNA of the CDR3: TGTGCCAGCAGCCCCTTCGCGGGAGACTACACCGGGGAGCTGTTTTTT.

This clone was detected ten times or more. This rearrangement joins TRBV4-3 to TRBJ1-4, with D hard to call. V was clipped by 2 bases and J by 5 bases, with 15 bases between them. This CDR3 is 16 amino acids long. Germline CDR1 and CDR2: LGHNA and YSLEER. This CDR3 is CASSQLPGVTNEKLFF. CDR3 DNA sequence: TGCGCCAGCAGCCAATTGCCGGGAGTAACGAATGAAAAACTGTTTTTT.

The chain combines TRBV7-9 with TRBJ1-5; 10 nucleotides match TRBD1. Trimming took 5 bases from V and 5 from J; bases not matched to a gene: 6. Germline CDR1 and CDR2: SEHNR and FQNEAQ (reference sequence). The CDR3 consists of 15 residues. In DNA, the CDR3 is TGTGCCAGCAGCGTGGGACAGGGGAATTATCAGCCCCAGCATTTT. This codes for CASSVGQGNYQPQHF.

The chain combines TRBV10-3 with TRBJ2-3; 11 bases fit TRBD2. Germline values: CDR1 ENHRY, CDR2 SYGVKD. The V and J ends lost 5 bases and 3 bases, in that order; junction bases with no gene match: 4. The CDR3 is 15 residues long. The CDR3 loop is CAISISGGVTDTQYF. The CDR3 DNA sequence: TGTGCCATCAGTATTAGCGGGGGGGTAACAGATACGCAGTATTTT.

This sequence joins TRBV5-6 and TRBJ2-7; 7 bases line up with TRBD1. The CDR3 loop spans 15 amino acids. J was trimmed by 6 bases and V by 2 bases; bases with no gene match: 11. The germline CDR1 and CDR2 sequences are SGHDT and YYEEEE. The CDR3 DNA reads as TGTGCCAGCAGCTTAGGAACAGGGGCTCTCGGCGAGCAGTACTTC. Amino acid sequence: CASSLGTGALGEQYF.

The chain is built from TRBV6-5 and TRBJ2-1; D unclear. Per the germline V gene, CDR1 is MNHEY and CDR2 is SVGAGI. Trimming left V 0 bases short and J 9 bases short, with 9 bases between. There are 13 residues in the CDR3. The DNA for the CDR3 is TGTGCCAGCAGTTACTCAGAGGTTTTTGAGCAGTTCTTC. Translated: CASSYSEVFEQFF.

This chain joins TRBV7-9 and TRBJ1-5; possible D gene TRBD1, 6 bases. Germline loops: CDR1 SEHNR, CDR2 FQNEAQ (reference sequence). The V end was cut by 2 bases, the J end by 1 base, with 6 bases between. This CDR3 spans 14 amino acids. CDR3 in amino acids: CASSLQGSNQPQHF. The CDR3 nucleotides are TGTGCCAGCAGCTTACAGGGGAGCAATCAGCCCCAGCATTTT.

The V and J genes are TRBV6-4 and TRBJ2-3; a weak D match, TRBD1 (6 bases). CDR3 length: 14 residues. Germline V gene data show CDR1 as MRHNA and CDR2 as SNTAGT. The ends were cut back, 3 bases at V and 4 bases at J, with 11 bases in the middle. The CDR3 is CASSEGGISDTQYF. CDR3 DNA: TGTGCCAGCAGTGAAGGGGGTATTTCAGATACGCAGTATTTT.

CDR3 sequence reads: CASSLSGVAGTYAETQYF. The CDR3 DNA sequence: TGTGCCAGCAGTCTCTCCGGAGTAGCGGGGACCTACGCCGAGACGCAGTATTTT. The J gene is TRBJ2-3, the V gene TRBV28; the match to TRBD2 covers 8 bases. V dropped 5 bases and J dropped 9; count of bases not matched to a gene: 22. CDR1 is MDHEN and CDR2 is SYDVKM in the germline V gene. The CDR3 covers 18 residues.

The chain carries TRBV6-5 and TRBJ2-7; TRBD2 matches 7 bases. CDR1 is MNHEY, CDR2 SVGAGI, per germline. The CDR3 contains 13 residues. Germline trimming cut 7 bases from V and 4 bases from J; bases unmatched to any gene: 7. This CDR3 is CASKFWGGYEQYF. CDR3 DNA: TGTGCCAGCAAGTTTTGGGGGGGGTACGAGCAGTACTTC.

J is TRBJ1-2 and V is TRBV28; perhaps TRBD1 as D (5 bases). The CDR3 length is 14 residues. Germline V gene sequence: CDR1 MDHEN, CDR2 SYDVKM. V was trimmed by 1 base and J by 2 bases, leaving 8 bases between them. The CDR3 DNA reads as TGTGCCAGCAGTTTATTGGGGGGGAACTATGGCTACACCTTC. Translated, it gives CASSLLGGNYGYTF.

CDR3 protein: CASSVGLRQGDTQYF. CDR3 DNA sequence: TGTGCCAGCAGCGTAGGACTCCGACAGGGAGATACGCAGTATTTT. The chain couples TRBV9 to TRBJ2-3; 7 nucleotides agree with TRBD1. With V trimmed by 0 bases and J by 5 bases, 6 bases remained unmatched. This CDR3 comprises 15 residues. The germline V gene has CDR1 SGDLS and CDR2 YYNGEE.

This clone was counted a few times. The V gene is TRBV4-3, the J gene TRBJ1-5; 9 bases line up with TRBD1. The CDR3 consists of 15 residues. J lost 5 bases, V lost 4 bases, and 6 bases had no gene match. Germline V gene lookup returns CDR1 LGHNA and CDR2 YSLEER. The CDR3 is CASSRDREVDQPQHF. The CDR3 bases are TGCGCCAGCAGCCGGGACAGGGAAGTGGATCAGCCCCAGCATTTT.